The entry below gives a single T cell receptor (beta chain) sequence along with its context. Its matching antigen is unknown. The Oncomine TCR Beta short-read assay was what sequenced the DNA obtained from cultured CD4+ T cells. TCRdb reprocessed the PCR reads via MiXCR and lists one record per CDR3 protein. The repertoire holds 8,500 to 10,000 distinct CDR3 sequences, with less than 80% as singletons. The junction had 4 bases not matched to a gene; V was cut back by 6 bases and J by 5 bases. The CDR3 contains 14 residues. Treatment given: approximately 9-day PBMC culture with coronavirus spike peptide pools or control peptides (ViraFEST assay). Prior to the COVID-19 pandemic (2011-2018), the unexposed donor's CD4+ T cells were collected. Antigen-specific T cells were expanded with peptide pools by ViraFEST, and TCRs were then sequenced. The record originates from a study of vaccination and CD4 T cells after COVID-19. Study as a whole: Post-vaccination specimens were collected at a median of 72 days following dose two (range 14 to 241).

Sequencing was carried out using CD4+ T cells from blood, cultured in vitro. This rearrangement joins TRBV12-3 or TRBV12-4 to TRBJ1-6, with 7 bases identical to TRBD1. The sequence derives from a human donor in good health. The CDR3 protein is CASSRTGDNSPLHF. The DNA of the CDR3 is TGTGCCAGCAGCCGAACAGGGGATAATTCACCCCTCCACTTT.